This T cell receptor (beta chain) comes out of a study of early T cells in non-severe SARS-CoV-2 infection. Study information: From unsorted whole blood, bulk RNA was sequenced, and the chains remained unpaired. Study results and caveats: Private and CD4 specificities were missed by VDJdb matching, which favored anti-spike CD8 responses.

This clonotype came up many times. Its antigen is currently unknown. From germline, CDR1 is MNHEY and CDR2 SVGAGI. V was pared by 0 bases and J by 5 bases, with 5 bases of the junction left unmatched. The CDR3 covers 17 residues. Individual cDNA molecules carried attached unique molecular identifiers. TCRdb reanalysed the 5' RACE reads using MiXCR and keeps one entry per CDR3 protein. The repertoire holds about 83,000 distinct CDR3 sequences, with around 12% as singletons. The J gene is TRBJ2-3, the V gene TRBV6-5, with 13 nucleotides matching TRBD2. The sequenced sample consisted of whole blood. The sequence was obtained from an adult who was a healthcare worker with PCR-confirmed SARS-CoV-2 infection or an uninfected control (not recorded which). CDR3 region: CASSYSGLAGVIDTQYF. CDR3 in DNA: TGTGCCAGCAGTTACTCCGGACTAGCGGGAGTTATAGATACGCAGTATTTT.